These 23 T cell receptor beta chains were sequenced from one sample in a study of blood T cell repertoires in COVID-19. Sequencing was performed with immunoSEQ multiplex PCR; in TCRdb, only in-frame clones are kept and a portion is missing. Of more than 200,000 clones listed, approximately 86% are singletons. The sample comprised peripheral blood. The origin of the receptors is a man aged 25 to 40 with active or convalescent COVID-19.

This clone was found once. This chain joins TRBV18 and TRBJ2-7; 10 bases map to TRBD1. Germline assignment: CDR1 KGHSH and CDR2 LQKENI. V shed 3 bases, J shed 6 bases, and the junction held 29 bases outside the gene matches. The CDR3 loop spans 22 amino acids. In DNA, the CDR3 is TGTGCCAGCTCACCTACAATTGGGGTAGAGACAGGGGGCCAAGAAAGACGTGGCGAGCAGTACTTC. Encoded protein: CASSPTIGVETGGQERRGEQYF.

Here the CDR3 DNA reads TGTGCCAGCTCACCCAGGTGGGGGGACGGGCAGCCCCAGCATTTT. Its translation: CASSPRWGDGQPQHF. The chain joins TRBV18 to TRBJ1-5, with a weak D call TRBD1 (5 bases). The CDR3 runs to 15 residues. V gave up 3 bases and J gave up 7 bases, with 16 bases separating them. Germline loops: CDR1 KGHSH, CDR2 LQKENI.

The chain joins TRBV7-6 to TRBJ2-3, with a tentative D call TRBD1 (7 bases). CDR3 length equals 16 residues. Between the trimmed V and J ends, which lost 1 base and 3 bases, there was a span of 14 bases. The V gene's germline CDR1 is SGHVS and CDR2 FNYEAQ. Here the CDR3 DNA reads TGTGCCAGCAGCTTAGGGAGGGGGCAACGAACAGATACGCAGTATTTT. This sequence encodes CASSLGRGQRTDTQYF. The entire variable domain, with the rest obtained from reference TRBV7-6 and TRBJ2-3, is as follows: GAGVSQSPRYKVTKRGQDVALRCDPISGHVSLYWYRQALGQGPEFLTYFNYEAQQDKSGLPNDRFSAERPEGSISTLTIQRTEQRDSAMYRCASSLGRGQRTDTQYFGPGTRLTVL.

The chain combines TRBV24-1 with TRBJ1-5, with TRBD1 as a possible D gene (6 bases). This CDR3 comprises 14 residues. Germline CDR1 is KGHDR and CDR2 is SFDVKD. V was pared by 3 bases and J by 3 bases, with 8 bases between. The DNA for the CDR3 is TGTGCCACCAGTGATCCAGGGGTCAATCAGCCCCAGCATTTT. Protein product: CATSDPGVNQPQHF.

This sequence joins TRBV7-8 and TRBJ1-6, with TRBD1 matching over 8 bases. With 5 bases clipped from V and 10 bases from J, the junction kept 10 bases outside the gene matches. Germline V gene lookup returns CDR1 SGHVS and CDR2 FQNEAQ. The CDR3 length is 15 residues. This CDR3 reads CASSSPTGAGSPLHF. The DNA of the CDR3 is TGTGCCAGCAGCAGCCCGACAGGGGCGGGATCACCCCTCCACTTT.

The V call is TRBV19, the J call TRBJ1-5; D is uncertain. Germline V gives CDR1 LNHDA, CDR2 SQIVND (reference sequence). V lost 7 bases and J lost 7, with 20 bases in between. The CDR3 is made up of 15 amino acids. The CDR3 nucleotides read TGTGCCAGTACCGGCCGGGCGGCGACGGGGCAGCCCCAGCATTTT. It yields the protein CASTGRAATGQPQHF. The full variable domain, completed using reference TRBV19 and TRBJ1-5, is DGGITQSPKYLFRKEGQNVTLSCEQNLNHDAMYWYRQDPGQGLRLIYYSQIVNDFQKGDIAEGYSVSREKKESFPLTVTSAQKNPTAFYLCASTGRAATGQPQHFGDGTRLSIL.

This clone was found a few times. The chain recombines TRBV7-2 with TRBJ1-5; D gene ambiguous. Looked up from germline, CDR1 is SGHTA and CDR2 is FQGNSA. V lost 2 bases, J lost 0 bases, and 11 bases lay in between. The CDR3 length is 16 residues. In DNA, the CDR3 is TGTGCCAGCAGCTTATCAGCAGGTTATAGCAATCAGCCCCAGCATTTT. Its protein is CASSLSAGYSNQPQHF. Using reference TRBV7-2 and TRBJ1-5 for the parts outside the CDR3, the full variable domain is GAGVSQSPSNKVTEKGKDVELRCDPISGHTALYWYRQSLGQGLEFLIYFQGNSAPDKSGLPSDRFSAERTGGSVSTLTIQRTQQEDSAVYLCASSLSAGYSNQPQHFGDGTRLSIL.

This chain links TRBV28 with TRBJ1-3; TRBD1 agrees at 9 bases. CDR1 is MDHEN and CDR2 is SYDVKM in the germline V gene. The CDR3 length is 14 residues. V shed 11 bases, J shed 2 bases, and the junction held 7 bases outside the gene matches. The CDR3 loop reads CAAGTGITGNTIYF. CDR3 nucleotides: TGTGCCGCCGGGACAGGGATAACTGGAAACACCATATATTTT. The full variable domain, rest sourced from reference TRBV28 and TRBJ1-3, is DVKVTQSSRYLVKRTGEKVFLECVQDMDHENMFWYRQDPGLGLRLIYFSYDVKMKEKGDIPEGYSVSREKKERFSLILESASTNQTSMYLCAAGTGITGNTIYFGEGSWLTVV.

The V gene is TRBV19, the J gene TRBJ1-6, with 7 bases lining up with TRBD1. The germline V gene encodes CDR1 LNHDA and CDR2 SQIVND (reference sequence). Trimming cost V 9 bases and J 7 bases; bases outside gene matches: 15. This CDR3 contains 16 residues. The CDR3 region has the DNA TGTGCCAGCCCGTGGGGGTTGGGACAGTTAAATTCACCCCTCCACTTT. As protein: CASPWGLGQLNSPLHF.

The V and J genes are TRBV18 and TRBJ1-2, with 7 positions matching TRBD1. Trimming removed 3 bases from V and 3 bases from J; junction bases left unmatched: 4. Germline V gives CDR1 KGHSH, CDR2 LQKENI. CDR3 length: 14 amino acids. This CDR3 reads CASSPEGTDYGYTF. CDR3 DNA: TGTGCCAGCTCACCGGAAGGGACAGACTATGGCTACACCTTC.

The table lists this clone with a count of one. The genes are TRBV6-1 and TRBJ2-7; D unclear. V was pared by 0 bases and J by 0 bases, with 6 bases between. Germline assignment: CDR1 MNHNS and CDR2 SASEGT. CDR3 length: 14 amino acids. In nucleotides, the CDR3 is TGTGCCAGCAGTGAAGCGTACAACTCCTACGAGCAGTACTTC. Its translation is CASSEAYNSYEQYF.

The CDR3 sequence: CASRNPGAMQTTYQPQHF. In DNA form, the CDR3 reads TGTGCCAGTAGAAACCCAGGGGCCATGCAAACTACATATCAGCCCCAGCATTTT. This rearrangement joins TRBV19 to TRBJ1-5; maybe TRBD1 (6 bases). Looked up from germline, CDR1 is LNHDA and CDR2 is SQIVND (reference sequence). Trimming stripped 6 bases from V and 5 bases from J, with 26 bases between. The CDR3 contains 18 residues.

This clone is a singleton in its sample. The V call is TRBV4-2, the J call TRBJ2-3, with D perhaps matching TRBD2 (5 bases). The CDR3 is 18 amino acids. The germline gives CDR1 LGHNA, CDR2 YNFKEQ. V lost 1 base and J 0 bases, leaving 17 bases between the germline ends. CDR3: CASSQGLGSSTSTDTQYF. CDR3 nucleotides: TGTGCCAGCAGCCAAGGTCTAGGGTCTAGCACTAGCACAGATACGCAGTATTTT.

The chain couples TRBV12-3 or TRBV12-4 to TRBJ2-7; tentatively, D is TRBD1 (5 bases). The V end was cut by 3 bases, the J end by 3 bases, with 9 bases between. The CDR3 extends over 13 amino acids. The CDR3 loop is CASSLQGNYEQYF. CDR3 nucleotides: TGTGCCAGCAGTTTGCAGGGCAACTACGAGCAGTACTTC.

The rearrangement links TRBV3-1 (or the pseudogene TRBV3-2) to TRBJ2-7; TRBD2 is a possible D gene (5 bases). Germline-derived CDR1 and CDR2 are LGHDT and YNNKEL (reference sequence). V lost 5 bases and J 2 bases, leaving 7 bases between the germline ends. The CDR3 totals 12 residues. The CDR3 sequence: CASSGGAYEQYF. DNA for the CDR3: TGTGCCAGCAGCGGAGGAGCCTACGAGCAGTACTTC.

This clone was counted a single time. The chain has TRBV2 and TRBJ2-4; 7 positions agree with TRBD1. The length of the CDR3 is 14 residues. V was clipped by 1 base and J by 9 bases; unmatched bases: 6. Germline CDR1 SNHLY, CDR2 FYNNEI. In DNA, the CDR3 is TGTGCCAGCAGTGAAGGACAGGGAATGGGCATTCAGTACTTC. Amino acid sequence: CASSEGQGMGIQYF.

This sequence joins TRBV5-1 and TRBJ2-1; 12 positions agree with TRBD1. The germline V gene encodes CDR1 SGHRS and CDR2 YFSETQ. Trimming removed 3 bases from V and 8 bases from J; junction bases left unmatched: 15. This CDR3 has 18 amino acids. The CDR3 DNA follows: TGCGCCAGCAGCTCCAGTGCCCGGGACAGGGGGCTCTTGTATGAGCAGTTCTTC. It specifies CASSSSARDRGLLYEQFF.

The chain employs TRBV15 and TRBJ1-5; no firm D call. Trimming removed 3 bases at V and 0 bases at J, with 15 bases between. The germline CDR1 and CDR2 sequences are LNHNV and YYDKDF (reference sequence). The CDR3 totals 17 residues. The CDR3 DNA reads TGTGCCACCAGCAGCGGCGGGAGGACGGGTAGCAATCAGCCCCAGCATTTT. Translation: CATSSGGRTGSNQPQHF.

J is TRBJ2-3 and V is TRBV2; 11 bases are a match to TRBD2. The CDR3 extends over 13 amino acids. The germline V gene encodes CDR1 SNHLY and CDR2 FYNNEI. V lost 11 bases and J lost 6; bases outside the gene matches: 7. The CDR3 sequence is CAGSGGAPDTQYF. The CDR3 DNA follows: TGTGCCGGTAGCGGGGGGGCCCCCGATACGCAGTATTTT.

The CDR3 DNA reads TGTGCCAGCAGTTTAGTTGGACAGCGAAATCAGCCCCAGCATTTT. Protein sequence: CASSLVGQRNQPQHF. V is TRBV27 and J is TRBJ1-5, with a weak D call TRBD1 (6 bases). This CDR3 comprises 15 residues. Germline CDR1 and CDR2: MNHEY and SMNVEV (reference sequence). V shed 2 bases and J shed 4 bases, with 12 bases lying between them.

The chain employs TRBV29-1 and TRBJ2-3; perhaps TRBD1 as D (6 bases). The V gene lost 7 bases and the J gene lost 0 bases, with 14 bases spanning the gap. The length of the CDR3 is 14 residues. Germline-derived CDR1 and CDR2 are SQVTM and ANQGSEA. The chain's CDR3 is CSALDRASTDTQYF. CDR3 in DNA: TGCAGCGCCTTGGACAGAGCTAGCACAGATACGCAGTATTTT.

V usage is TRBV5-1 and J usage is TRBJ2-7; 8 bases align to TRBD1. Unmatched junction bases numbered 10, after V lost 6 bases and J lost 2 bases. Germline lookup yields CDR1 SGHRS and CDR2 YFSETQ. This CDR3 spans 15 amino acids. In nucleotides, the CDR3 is TGCGCCAGCACGCCCCGGACAGGGAAAGCCTACGAGCAGTACTTC. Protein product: CASTPRTGKAYEQYF.

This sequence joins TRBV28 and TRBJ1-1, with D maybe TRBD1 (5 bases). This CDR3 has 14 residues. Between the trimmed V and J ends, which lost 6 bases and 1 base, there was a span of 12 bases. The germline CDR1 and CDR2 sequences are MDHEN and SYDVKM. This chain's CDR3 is CASRYDSQNTEAFF. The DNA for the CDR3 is TGTGCCAGCAGATATGACAGCCAGAACACTGAAGCTTTCTTT.